These T cell receptor beta chains were read from a single sample in a study of T cells in localized non-small cell lung cancer. Data came from immunoSEQ multiplex PCR; TCRdb stores just in-frame clones and leaves some out. The table includes 2,500 to 4,000 clones, 29% detected once. Sequenced here: lung tumor tissue, sampled before any cancer treatment. The receptors stem from a man aged 40 to 70 with stage I lung adenocarcinoma. Both conserved end residues are part of each CDR3.

>TRBJ1-6|TRBV19
CASSIDGRQGGNSPLHF
>TRBJ1-5|TRBV23-1
CASGTGGGQPQHF
>TRBJ2-4|TRBV9
CASSSWTGGDIQYF
>TRBJ2-2|TRBV10-1
CASSRLAGTTGELFF
>TRBJ2-7|TRBV14
CASSRSVSYEQYF
>TRBJ1-5|TRBV19
CASSPSGTGSNQPQHF
>TRBJ2-7|TRBV30
CAWNARGLTYEQYF
>TRBJ2-2|TRBV9
CASSLWDPSNTGELFF
>TRBJ2-3|TRBV6-8
CASTPGGPTDTQYF
>TRBJ1-6|TRBV30
CAWIDRGKNSPLHF
>TRBJ1-6|TRBV11-3
CASSGHRGLNSPLHF
>TRBJ1-5|TRBV10-2
CASKHSNQPQHF
>TRBJ1-2|TRBV6-8
CASSNLQTGYGGYTF
>TRBJ2-1|TRBV19
CASSHRQVLDNEQFF
>TRBJ2-3|TRBV2
CASSERGSTDTQYF
>TRBJ1-6|TRBV9
CASSGRENSPLHF
>TRBJ1-1|TRBV29-1
CSVGWGGNTEAFF
>TRBJ2-5|TRBV11-3
CASSSSRQSYQETQYF
>TRBJ2-3|TRBV11-3
CASSSGILGDTQYF
>TRBJ2-7|TRBV11-3
CASSPLGGDKGLKDYEQYF
>TRBJ1-4|TRBV30
CAWSARDKATNEKLFF
>TRBJ2-2|TRBV9
CASSMGAGANTGELFF
>TRBJ2-7|TRBV14
CASSQAHEQYF
>TRBJ2-3|TRBV6-8
CASSYLGSDTQYF
>TRBJ2-1|TRBV29-1
CSARWIRDNEQFF
>TRBJ1-1|TRBV14
CASSQDRTEAFF
>TRBJ2-5|TRBV28
CASSVTGRAETQYF
>TRBJ2-7|TRBV18
CASSLTGPFSYEQYF
>TRBJ1-2|TRBV29-1
CSAAGTFYGYTF
>TRBJ1-2|TRBV29-1
CSVAHTTRYYGYTF
>TRBJ2-2|TRBV9
CASSTSGALNTGELFF
>TRBJ1-6|TRBV30
CAWTEGSYNSPLHF
>TRBJ1-2|TRBV6-8
CASSSGGYGYTF
>TRBJ1-2|TRBV29-1
CSVEDRGHGYTF
>TRBJ1-5|TRBV6-8
CASSSQTGNQPQHF
>TRBJ1-2|TRBV14
CASSQDTRGYGYTF
>TRBJ1-1|TRBV19
CASSLPTGSNTEAFF
>TRBJ2-3|TRBV10-3
CAISESPRGGRVTDTQYF
>TRBJ2-7|TRBV28
CASSLIGQGPREQYF
>TRBJ2-7|TRBV28
CASSLGGGAHEQYF